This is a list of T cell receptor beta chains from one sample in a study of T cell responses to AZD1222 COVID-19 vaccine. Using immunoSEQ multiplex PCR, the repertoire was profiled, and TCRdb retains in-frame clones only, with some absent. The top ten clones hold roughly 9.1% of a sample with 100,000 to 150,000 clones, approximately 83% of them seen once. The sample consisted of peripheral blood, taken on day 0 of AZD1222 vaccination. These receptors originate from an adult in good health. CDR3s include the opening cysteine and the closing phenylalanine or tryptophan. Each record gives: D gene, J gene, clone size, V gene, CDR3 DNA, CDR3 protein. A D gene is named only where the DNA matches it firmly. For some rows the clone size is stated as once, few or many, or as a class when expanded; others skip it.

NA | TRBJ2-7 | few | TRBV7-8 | TGTGCCAGCAGGCCCCGGAAAGGGACAACCTTTGGCGAGCAGTACTTC | CASRPRKGTTFGEQYF
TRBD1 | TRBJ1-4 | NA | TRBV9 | TGTGCCAGCAGCGCGGGACAGGGTCATGAAAAACTGTTTTTT | CASSAGQGHEKLFF
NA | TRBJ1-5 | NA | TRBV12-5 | TGTGCTAGTGCCACCAGTCAGCCCCAGCATTTT | CASATSQPQHF
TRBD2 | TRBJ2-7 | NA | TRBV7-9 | TGTGCCAGCAGCTTTTTTCCTGGGGCGGGAGTCTCCGAGCAGTACTTC | CASSFFPGAGVSEQYF
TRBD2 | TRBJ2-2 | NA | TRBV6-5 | TGTGCCAGCTTAGCGGGACACACCGGGGAGCTGTTTTTT | CASLAGHTGELFF
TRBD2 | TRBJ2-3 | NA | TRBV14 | TGTGCCAGCAGCCCTCCGTTTGGGCGGGGGAACACAGATACGCAGTATTTT | CASSPPFGRGNTDTQYF
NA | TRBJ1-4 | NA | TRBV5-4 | TGTGCCAGCAGCTTGGCGGCGGGCCAGGCAACTAATGAAAAACTGTTTTTT | CASSLAAGQATNEKLFF
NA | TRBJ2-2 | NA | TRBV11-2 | TGTGCCAGCAGCTTAGTCGTTAACACCGGGGAGCTGTTTTTT | CASSLVVNTGELFF
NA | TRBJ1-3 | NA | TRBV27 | TGTGCCAGCATTAGAGACACCATATATTTT | CASIRDTIYF
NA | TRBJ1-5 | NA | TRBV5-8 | TGTGCCAGCAGCTTGGTGCGCCTGTCCGATAGCAATCAGCCCCAGCATTTT | CASSLVRLSDSNQPQHF
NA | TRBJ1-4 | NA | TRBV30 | TGTGCCTGGAGCGATACCCCAGCAACTAATGAAAAACTGTTTTTT | CAWSDTPATNEKLFF
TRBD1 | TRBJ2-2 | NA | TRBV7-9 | TGTGCCAGCAGCTCTAGGGGGCGGACGACCGGGGAGCTGTTTTTT | CASSSRGRTTGELFF
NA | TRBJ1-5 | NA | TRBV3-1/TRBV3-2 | TGTGCCAGCAGCCAAGCGGGGAATAGCAATCAGCCCCAGCATTTT | CASSQAGNSNQPQHF
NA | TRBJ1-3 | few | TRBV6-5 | TGTGCCCAAAAGGGGCCCAGCTCTGGAAACACCATATATTTT | CAQKGPSSGNTIYF
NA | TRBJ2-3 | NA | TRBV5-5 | TGTGCCAGCAGCTTGGTTGGGGGTCCCAGCACAGATACGCAGTATTTT | CASSLVGGPSTDTQYF
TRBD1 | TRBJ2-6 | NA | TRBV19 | TGTGCCAGTAGAGGACAGGTTCCCAGCTCTGGGGCCAACGTCCTGACTTTC | CASRGQVPSSGANVLTF
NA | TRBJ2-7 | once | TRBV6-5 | TGTGCCAGCAGTTTGAGCTCTCTAGGCTCCTACGAGCAGTACTTC | CASSLSSLGSYEQYF
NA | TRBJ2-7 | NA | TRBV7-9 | TGTGCCAGCAGCCGACTCATGGACAGTAAAAACGAGCAGTACTTC | CASSRLMDSKNEQYF
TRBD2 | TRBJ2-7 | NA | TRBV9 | TGTGCCAGCAGCCGACTAGCGGGAGAACCATTCCACGAGCAGTACTTC | CASSRLAGEPFHEQYF
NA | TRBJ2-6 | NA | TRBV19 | TGTGCCAGTAGTAAGGGGGCTGGGGCCAACGTCCTGACTTTC | CASSKGAGANVLTF
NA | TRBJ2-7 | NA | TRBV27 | TGTGCCAGCGGCACTTTGGGAGGGGGCACCTACGAGCAGTACTTC | CASGTLGGGTYEQYF
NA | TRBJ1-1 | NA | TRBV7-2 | TGTGCCAGCAGCCCAGCGGGGCCGAACACTGAAGCTTTCTTT | CASSPAGPNTEAFF
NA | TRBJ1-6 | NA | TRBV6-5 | TGTGCCAGCAGTTACTCAGGTCAGGGAGCGCATTCACCCCTCCACTTT | CASSYSGQGAHSPLHF
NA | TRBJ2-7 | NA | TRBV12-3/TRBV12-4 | TGTGCCAGCAGTTTTGGTAATTACGAGCAGTACTTC | CASSFGNYEQYF
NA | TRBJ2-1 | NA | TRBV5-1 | TGCGCCAGCAGCCCGGCAAGCGGCCCCTACAATGAGCAGTTCTTC | CASSPASGPYNEQFF
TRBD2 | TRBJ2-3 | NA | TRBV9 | TGTGCCAGCATTTCCCGGGAGGGTATTATCACAGATACGCAGTATTTT | CASISREGIITDTQYF
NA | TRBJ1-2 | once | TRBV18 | TGTGCCAGCTCACAAGGTGAGGACTATGGCTACACCTTC | CASSQGEDYGYTF
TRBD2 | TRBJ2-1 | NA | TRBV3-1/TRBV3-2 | TGTGCCAGCAGGCAAATTAGCGGGGGAGGGTACAATGAGCAGTTCTTC | CASRQISGGGYNEQFF
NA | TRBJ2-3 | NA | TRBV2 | TGTGCCAGCAGTCGGGACATTCATACGCAGTATTTT | CASSRDIHTQYF